The 9 T cell receptor beta chains in this list originate from one sample, sequenced in a study of T cell repertoires in cytomegalovirus infection. Antigens for these TCRs are unknown. One entry per CDR3 protein, called by TCRdb with MiXCR from the reads. Among about 830,000 distinct CDR3 sequences listed, approximately 32% were seen once. Sequencing was performed on cultured CD8+ T cells from PBMCs, taken from culture after CMV antigen stimulation. The origin of the receptors is a human donor in good health (CMV status not recorded). Some clones in this sample may be carry-over from other donors' samples.

V is TRBV5-1 and J is TRBJ2-7; perhaps TRBD1 as D (6 bases). Trimming took off 3 bases at V and 3 bases at J, with 10 bases between the two ends. The germline V gene has CDR1 SGHRS and CDR2 YFSETQ. This CDR3 contains 13 residues. CDR3 nucleotides: TGCGCCAGCAGCTCACTACAGGGCTACGAGCAGTACTTC. This gives the protein CASSSLQGYEQYF. The full variable domain, completed using reference TRBV5-1 and TRBJ2-7, is KAGVTQTPRYLIKTRGQQVTLSCSPISGHRSVSWYQQTPGQGLQFLFEYFSETQRNKGNFPGRFSGRQFSNSRSEMNVSTLELGDSALYLCASSSLQGYEQYFGPGTRLTVT.

The sample holds many counts of this clonotype. The chain combines TRBV7-2 with TRBJ2-1; D remains ambiguous. Germline CDR1 is SGHTA and CDR2 is FQGNSA. This CDR3 region has 14 residues. V was shortened by 1 base and J by 3 bases, with 7 bases between the two germline ends. The DNA for the CDR3 is TGTGCCAGCAGCTTAGACTTCGACTACAATGAGCAGTTCTTC. Protein: CASSLDFDYNEQFF. The full variable domain, rest sourced from reference TRBV7-2 and TRBJ2-1, is GAGVSQSPSNKVTEKGKDVELRCDPISGHTALYWYRQSLGQGLEFLIYFQGNSAPDKSGLPSDRFSAERTGGSVSTLTIQRTQQEDSAVYLCASSLDFDYNEQFFGPGTRLTVL.

The chain carries TRBV12-3 or TRBV12-4 and TRBJ1-1; 8 bases map to TRBD1. The V segment lost 10 bases and the J segment 4 bases; nucleotides outside the gene matches: 11. The CDR3 has 14 residues. The CDR3 protein is CANRLGQGGTEAFF. CDR3 sequence (DNA): TGTGCCAACAGACTCGGACAGGGCGGCACTGAAGCTTTCTTT.

In this sample, this clonotype turned up a few times. The chain uses TRBV6-5 and TRBJ2-3; D not certain. The CDR3 is made up of 13 amino acids. Germline V CDR1 and CDR2: MNHEY, SVGAGI. Deletions cut 1 base from V and 2 bases from J, with 4 bases between. CDR3 sequence reads: CASSYLNTDTQYF. The CDR3 nucleotides are TGTGCCAGCAGTTACTTGAACACAGATACGCAGTATTTT.

The CDR3 DNA reads as TGTGCCAGCAGCGTAGGGGGCTCCCCAGAGCAGTTCTTC. It translates to CASSVGGSPEQFF. The chain is built from TRBV9 and TRBJ2-1, with D perhaps TRBD1 (5 bases). V shed 0 bases and J shed 10 bases, with 11 bases lying between them. Germline CDR1 and CDR2: SGDLS and YYNGEE. The CDR3 consists of 13 residues. Looking up the rest from reference TRBV9 and TRBJ2-1 gives the full variable domain: DSGVTQTPKHLITATGQRVTLRCSPRSGDLSVYWYQQSLDQGLQFLIQYYNGEERAKGNILERFSAQQFPDLHSELNLSSLELGDSALYFCASSVGGSPEQFFGPGTRLTVL.

This sequence joins TRBV10-3 and TRBJ1-6; 7 nucleotides agree with TRBD1. Germline V lookup: CDR1 ENHRY, CDR2 SYGVKD. The CDR3 consists of 18 residues. Unmatched junction bases numbered 14, after V lost 2 bases and J lost 7 bases. The CDR3 is CAISEDRDYPSKNSPLHF. As DNA, the CDR3 is TGTGCCATCAGTGAGGACAGGGATTACCCTTCTAAAAATTCACCCCTCCACTTT.

The CDR3 DNA sequence: TGTGCCAGTAGAGACAGGCTCCTCTCTGGGGCCAACGTCCTGACTTTC. Translating gives CASRDRLLSGANVLTF. The chain joins TRBV19 to TRBJ2-6; tentatively, D is TRBD1 (6 bases). The CDR3 totals 16 residues. V was clipped by 6 bases and J by 0 bases, with 12 bases between them. Germline V gene sequence: CDR1 LNHDA, CDR2 SQIVND (reference sequence).

This clonotype was detected only a few times. The chain joins TRBV11-1 to TRBJ2-1, with D possibly being TRBD2 (7 bases). Germline CDR1 reads SGHAT; CDR2 reads FQDESV (reference sequence). V was cut by 10 bases and J by 6 bases, with 13 bases left in between. The length of the CDR3 is 12 residues. The CDR3 reads CATRGGRNEQFF. The DNA for the CDR3 is TGTGCCACCAGGGGAGGGCGCAATGAGCAGTTCTTC.

The V gene is TRBV10-3, the J gene TRBJ1-5; 8 positions match TRBD1. From germline, CDR1 is ENHRY and CDR2 SYGVKD. V lost 3 bases to trimming and J lost 6 bases; unmatched junction nucleotides: 4. The CDR3 extends over 14 amino acids. This chain's CDR3 is CAISDGQGRQPQHF. Written as DNA, the CDR3 is TGTGCCATCAGTGATGGACAGGGCCGTCAGCCCCAGCATTTT.